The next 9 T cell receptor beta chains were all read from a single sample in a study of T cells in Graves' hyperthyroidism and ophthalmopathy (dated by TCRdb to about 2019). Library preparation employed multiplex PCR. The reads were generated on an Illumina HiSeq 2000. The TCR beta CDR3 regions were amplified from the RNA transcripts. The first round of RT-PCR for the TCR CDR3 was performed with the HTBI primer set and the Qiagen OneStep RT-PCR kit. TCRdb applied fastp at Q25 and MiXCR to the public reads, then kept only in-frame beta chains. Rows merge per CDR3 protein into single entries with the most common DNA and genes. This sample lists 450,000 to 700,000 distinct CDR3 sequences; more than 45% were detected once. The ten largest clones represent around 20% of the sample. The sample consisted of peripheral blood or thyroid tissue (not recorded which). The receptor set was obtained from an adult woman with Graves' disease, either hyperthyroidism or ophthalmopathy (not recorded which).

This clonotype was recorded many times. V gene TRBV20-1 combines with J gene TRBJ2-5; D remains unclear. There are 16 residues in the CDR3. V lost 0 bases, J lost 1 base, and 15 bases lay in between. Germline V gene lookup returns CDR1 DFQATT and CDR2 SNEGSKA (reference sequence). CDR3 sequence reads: CSARDSRGPTQETQYF. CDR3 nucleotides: TGCAGTGCTAGAGATTCGCGCGGACCAACCCAAGAGACCCAGTACTTC.

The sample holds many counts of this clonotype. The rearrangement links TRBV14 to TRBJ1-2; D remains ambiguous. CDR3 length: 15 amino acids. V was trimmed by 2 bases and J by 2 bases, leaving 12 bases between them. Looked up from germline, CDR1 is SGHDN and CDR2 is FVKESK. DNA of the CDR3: TGTGCCAGCAGCCAACTCGCAGGCGCCAACTATGGCTACACCTTC. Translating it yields CASSQLAGANYGYTF.

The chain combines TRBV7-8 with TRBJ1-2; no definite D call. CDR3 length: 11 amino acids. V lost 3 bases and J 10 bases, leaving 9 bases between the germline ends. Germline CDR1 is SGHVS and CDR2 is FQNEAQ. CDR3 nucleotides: TGTGCCAGCAGCTTCGACCGACCCTACACCTTC. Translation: CASSFDRPYTF.

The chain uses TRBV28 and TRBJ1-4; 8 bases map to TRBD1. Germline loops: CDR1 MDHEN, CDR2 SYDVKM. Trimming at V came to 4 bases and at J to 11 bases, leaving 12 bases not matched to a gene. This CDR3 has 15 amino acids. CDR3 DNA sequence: TGTGCCAGCAGTTCCCCCCGGACAGGGTTACAGAAACTGTTTTTT. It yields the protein CASSSPRTGLQKLFF.

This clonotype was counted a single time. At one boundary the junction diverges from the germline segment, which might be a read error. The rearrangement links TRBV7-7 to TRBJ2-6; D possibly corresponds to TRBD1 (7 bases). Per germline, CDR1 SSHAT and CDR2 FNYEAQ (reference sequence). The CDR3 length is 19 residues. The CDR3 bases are TGTGCTAGCAGCCAAGGGGCAGGGGGGCAAAACTCTGGGGCCAACGTCCTGACTTTC. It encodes CASSQGAGGQNSGANVLTF.

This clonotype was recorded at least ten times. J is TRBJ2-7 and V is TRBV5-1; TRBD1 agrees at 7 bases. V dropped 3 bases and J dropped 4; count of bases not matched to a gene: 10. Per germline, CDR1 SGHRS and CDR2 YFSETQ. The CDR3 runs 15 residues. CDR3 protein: CASSYARQGTYEQYF. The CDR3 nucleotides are TGCGCCAGCAGCTATGCGAGACAGGGCACTTACGAGCAGTACTTC.

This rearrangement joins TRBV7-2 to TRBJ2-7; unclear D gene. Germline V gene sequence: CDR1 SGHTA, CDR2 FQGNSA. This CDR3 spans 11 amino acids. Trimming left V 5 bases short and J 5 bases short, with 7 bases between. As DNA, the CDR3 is TGTGCCAGCAGCAGTAGCCACGAGCAGTACTTC. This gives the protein CASSSSHEQYF.

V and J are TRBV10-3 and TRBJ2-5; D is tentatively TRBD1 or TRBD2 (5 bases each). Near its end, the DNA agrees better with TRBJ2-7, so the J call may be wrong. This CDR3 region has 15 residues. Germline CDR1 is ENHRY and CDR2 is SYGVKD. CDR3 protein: CAISDAGQGPLEQYF. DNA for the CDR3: TGTGCCATCAGTGACGCTGGCCAGGGACCTCTCGAGCAGTACTTC.

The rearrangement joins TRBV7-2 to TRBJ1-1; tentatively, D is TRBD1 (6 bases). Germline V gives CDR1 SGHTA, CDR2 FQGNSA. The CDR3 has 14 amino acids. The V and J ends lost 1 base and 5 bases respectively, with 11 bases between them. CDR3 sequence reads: CASSLGRGVTEAFF. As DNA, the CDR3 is TGTGCCAGCAGCTTAGGCAGGGGAGTTACTGAAGCTTTCTTT.